This TCR beta chain emerged from a study of T-cell memory formation after mild COVID-19. As for the study in general: There were largely donor-specific TCR clusters. Study-level results: Cross-reactive memory seemingly joined, as some responding clones were found in pre-infection memory. For contracting clones, CD4+ ones sat mainly in CM and EM, CD8+ in EMRA.

The CDR3 has 12 amino acids. The ends were cut back, 6 bases at V and 4 bases at J, with 9 bases in the middle. This clonotype has at least ten counts. Its specificity is not known. Constant-segment primers and 5'RACE yielded cDNA libraries for TCR alpha and TCR beta, each carrying sample barcodes and UMIs. TCRdb re-called the 5' RACE reads through MiXCR, storing one row per CDR3 protein. The sample gives fewer than 650,000 distinct CDR3 sequences, 17% of which show up once; 8.1% is in the top ten. Sequencing was done on a sample of PBMCs or a T cell subset sorted from them (not recorded which). The TCR originated in an adult woman who had mild COVID-19 (a few samples of this study predate the infection). Cell type and time point are not known. The chain joins TRBV12-3 or TRBV12-4 to TRBJ1-2; D unresolved. The CDR3 DNA follows: TGTGCCAGCAGCTCTACGGGCTATGGCTACACCTTC. Amino acid sequence: CASSSTGYGYTF.